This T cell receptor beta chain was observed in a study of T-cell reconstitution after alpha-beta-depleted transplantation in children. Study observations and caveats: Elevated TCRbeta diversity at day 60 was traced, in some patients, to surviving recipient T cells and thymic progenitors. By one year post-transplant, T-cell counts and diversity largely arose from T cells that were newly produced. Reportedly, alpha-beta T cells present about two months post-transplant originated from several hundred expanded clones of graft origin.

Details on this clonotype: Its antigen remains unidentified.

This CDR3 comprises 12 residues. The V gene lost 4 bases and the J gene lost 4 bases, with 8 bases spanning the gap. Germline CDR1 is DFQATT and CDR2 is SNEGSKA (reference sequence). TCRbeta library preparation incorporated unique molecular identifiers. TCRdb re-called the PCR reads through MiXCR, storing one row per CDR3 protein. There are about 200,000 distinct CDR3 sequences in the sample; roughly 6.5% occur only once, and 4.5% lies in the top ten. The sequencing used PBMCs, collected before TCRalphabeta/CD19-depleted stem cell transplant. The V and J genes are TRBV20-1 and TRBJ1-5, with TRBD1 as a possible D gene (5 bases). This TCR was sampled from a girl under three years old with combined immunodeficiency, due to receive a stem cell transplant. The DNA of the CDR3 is TGCAGTGCTATCGCAGGGAATCAGCCCCAGCATTTT. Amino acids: CSAIAGNQPQHF.